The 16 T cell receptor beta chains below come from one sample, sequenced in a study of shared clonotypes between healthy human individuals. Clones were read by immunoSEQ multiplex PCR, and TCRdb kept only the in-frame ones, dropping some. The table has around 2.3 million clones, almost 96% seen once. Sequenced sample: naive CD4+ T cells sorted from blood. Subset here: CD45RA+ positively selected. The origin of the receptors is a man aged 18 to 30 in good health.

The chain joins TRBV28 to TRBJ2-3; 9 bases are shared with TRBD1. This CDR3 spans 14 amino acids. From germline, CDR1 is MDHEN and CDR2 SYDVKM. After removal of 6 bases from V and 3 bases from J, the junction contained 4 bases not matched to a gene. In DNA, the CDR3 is TGTGCCAGCAGCTGGACAGGGGAAACAGATACGCAGTATTTT. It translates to CASSWTGETDTQYF.

DNA of the CDR3: TGTGCCAGCAAGGGCTCGAGCTCCTACAATGAGCAGTTCTTC. This codes for CASKGSSSYNEQFF. The V call is TRBV27, the J call TRBJ2-1; no firm D call. V was shortened by 7 bases and J by 0 bases, with 10 bases between the two germline ends. The CDR3 loop spans 14 amino acids. CDR1 and CDR2 (germline): MNHEY, SMNVEV (reference sequence).

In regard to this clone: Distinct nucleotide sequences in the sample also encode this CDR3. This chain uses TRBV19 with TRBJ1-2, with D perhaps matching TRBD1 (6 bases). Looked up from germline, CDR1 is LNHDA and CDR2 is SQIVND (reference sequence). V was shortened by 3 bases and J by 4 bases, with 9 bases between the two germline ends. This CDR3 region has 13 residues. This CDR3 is CASSITGSYGYTF. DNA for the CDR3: TGTGCCAGTAGTATCACAGGGTCCTATGGCTACACCTTC.

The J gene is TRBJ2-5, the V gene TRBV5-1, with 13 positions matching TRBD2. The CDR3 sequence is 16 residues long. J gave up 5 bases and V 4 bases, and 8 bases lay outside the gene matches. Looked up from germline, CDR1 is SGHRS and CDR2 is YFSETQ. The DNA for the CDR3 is TGCGCCAGCAGCGTAGCTCTACTAGCGGGAGGGGAGACCCAGTACTTC. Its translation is CASSVALLAGGETQYF.

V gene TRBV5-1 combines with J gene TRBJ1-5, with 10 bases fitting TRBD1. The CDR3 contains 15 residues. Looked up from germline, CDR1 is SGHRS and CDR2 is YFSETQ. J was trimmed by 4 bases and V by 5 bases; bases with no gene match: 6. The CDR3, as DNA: TGCGCCAGCAGGAAGGGGACAGGGGCGAATCAGCCCCAGCATTTT. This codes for CASRKGTGANQPQHF.

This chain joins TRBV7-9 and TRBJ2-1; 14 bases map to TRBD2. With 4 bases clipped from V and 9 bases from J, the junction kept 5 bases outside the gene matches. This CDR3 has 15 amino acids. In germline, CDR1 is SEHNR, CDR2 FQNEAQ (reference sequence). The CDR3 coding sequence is TGTGCCAGCAGCTGGGGACTAGCGGGAGAGGGTGAGCAGTTCTTC. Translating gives CASSWGLAGEGEQFF.

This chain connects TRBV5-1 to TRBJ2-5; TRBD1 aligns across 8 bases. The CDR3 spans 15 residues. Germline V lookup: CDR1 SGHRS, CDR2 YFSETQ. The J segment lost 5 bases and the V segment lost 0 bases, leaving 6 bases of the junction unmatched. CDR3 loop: CASSLVAGGRETQYF. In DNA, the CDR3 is TGCGCCAGCAGCTTGGTGGCAGGGGGCCGGGAGACCCAGTACTTC.

The CDR3 nucleotides are TGTGCCTGGAGCCCCGACTTCTCCTACGAGCAGTACTTC. Its translation: CAWSPDFSYEQYF. V and J are TRBV30 and TRBJ2-7; no clear D gene. Germline V lookup: CDR1 GTSNPN, CDR2 SVGIG (reference sequence). This CDR3 is 13 amino acids long. V was shortened by 3 bases and J by 0 bases, with 9 bases between the two germline ends.

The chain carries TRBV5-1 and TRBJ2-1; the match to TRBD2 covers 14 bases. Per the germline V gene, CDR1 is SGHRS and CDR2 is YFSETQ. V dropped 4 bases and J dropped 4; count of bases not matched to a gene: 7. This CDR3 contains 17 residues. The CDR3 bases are TGCGCCAGCAGCCCGGGACTAGCGGGGGACCGATACAATGAGCAGTTCTTC. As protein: CASSPGLAGDRYNEQFF.

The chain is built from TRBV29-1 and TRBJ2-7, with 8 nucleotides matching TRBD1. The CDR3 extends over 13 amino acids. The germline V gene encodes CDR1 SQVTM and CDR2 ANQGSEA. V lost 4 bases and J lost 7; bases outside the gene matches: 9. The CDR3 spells CSVATGQGREQYF. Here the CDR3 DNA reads TGCAGCGTTGCCACCGGACAGGGCAGGGAGCAGTACTTC.

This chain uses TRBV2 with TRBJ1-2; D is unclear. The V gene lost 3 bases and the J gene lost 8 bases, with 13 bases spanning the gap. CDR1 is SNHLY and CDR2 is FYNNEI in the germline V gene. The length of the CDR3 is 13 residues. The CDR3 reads CASSDISGSGYTF. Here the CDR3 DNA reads TGTGCCAGCAGTGATATATCGGGGTCGGGCTACACCTTC.

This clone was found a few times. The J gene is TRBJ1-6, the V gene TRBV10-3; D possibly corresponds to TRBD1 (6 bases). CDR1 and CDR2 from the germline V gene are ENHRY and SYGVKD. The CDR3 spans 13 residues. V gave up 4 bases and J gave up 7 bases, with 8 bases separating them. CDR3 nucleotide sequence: TGTGCCATCAGTGGACAGGCCAATTCACCCCTCCACTTT. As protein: CAISGQANSPLHF.

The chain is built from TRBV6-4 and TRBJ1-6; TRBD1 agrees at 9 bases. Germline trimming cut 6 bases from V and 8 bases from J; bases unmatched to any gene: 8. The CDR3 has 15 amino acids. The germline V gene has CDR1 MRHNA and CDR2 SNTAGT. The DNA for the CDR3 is TGTGCCAGCAGCAAACAGGGGGCATTGGATTCACCCCTCCACTTT. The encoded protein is CASSKQGALDSPLHF.

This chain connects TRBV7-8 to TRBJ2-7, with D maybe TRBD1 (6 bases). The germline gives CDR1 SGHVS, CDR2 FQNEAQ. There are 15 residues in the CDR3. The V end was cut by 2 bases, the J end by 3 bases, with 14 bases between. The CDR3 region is CASSLRDRPLYEQYF. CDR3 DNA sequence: TGTGCCAGCAGCTTACGAGACAGGCCTCTCTACGAGCAGTACTTC. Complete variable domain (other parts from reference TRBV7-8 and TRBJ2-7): GAGVSQSPRYKVAKRGQDVALRCDPISGHVSLFWYQQALGQGPEFLTYFQNEAQLDKSGLPSDRFFAERPEGSVSTLKIQRTQQEDSAVYLCASSLRDRPLYEQYFGPGTRLTVT.

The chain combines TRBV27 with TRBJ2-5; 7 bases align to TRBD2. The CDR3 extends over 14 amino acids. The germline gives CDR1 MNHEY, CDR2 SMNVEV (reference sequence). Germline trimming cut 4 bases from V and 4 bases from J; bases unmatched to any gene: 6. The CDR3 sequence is CASSSTREGETQYF. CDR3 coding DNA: TGTGCCAGCAGTTCGACTAGGGAGGGAGAGACCCAGTACTTC.

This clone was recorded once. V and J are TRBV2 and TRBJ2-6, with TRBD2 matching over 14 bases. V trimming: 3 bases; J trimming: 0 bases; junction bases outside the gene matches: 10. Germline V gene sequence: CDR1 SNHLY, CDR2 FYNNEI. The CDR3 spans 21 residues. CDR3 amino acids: CASSDDPGLAGARSGANVLTF. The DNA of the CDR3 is TGTGCCAGCAGTGACGACCCGGGACTAGCGGGGGCCCGCTCTGGGGCCAACGTCCTGACTTTC.